This T cell receptor beta chain emerged from a study of T cells in localized non-small cell lung cancer. General study findings and limits: Measurement of T cell clonality placed uninvolved adjacent lung highest, above the level in tumor. The tumor had only one region sequenced, so heterogeneity remains possible. There was an association of higher blood T cell density with longer overall survival.

Remarks on this clone: The antigen is undetermined.

TCRdb's copy holds only in-frame clones and misses some; the assay was immunoSEQ multiplex PCR. The table lists approximately 40,000 clones, 85% to 90% of them singletons. The CDR3 extends over 14 amino acids. Trimming cost V 4 bases and J 2 bases, with 9 bases left between them. In germline, CDR1 is SGHVS, CDR2 FQNEAQ. The material sequenced was peripheral blood, taken before any cancer treatment. This clonotype was obtained from a man aged 18 to 49 with stage I lung adenocarcinoma. The V gene is TRBV7-8, the J gene TRBJ2-1; a possible D gene is TRBD1 (5 bases). The CDR3 DNA reads as TGTGCCAGCAGCTCGGCAGGGACCTACAATGAGCAGTTCTTC. Protein sequence: CASSSAGTYNEQFF.